Below, 19 T cell receptor beta chains from the same sample are listed, as sequenced in a study of T cell clonality in common variable immunodeficiency. TCRdb's copy holds only in-frame clones and misses some; the assay was immunoSEQ multiplex PCR. The sample was found to contain tens of thousands of clones, and every one recurs. The sample comprised peripheral blood mononuclear cells. The receptor source for this set is a person aged 18 to 75 in good health.

This clone has a count of ten or more. The read terminates 3 residues before the CDR3 end, so the remaining end is supplied by the germline J gene. The chain recombines TRBV7-2 with TRBJ1-5; D is unresolved. V shed 5 bases and J shed 6 bases, with 11 bases lying between them. The length of the CDR3 is 13 residues. The germline CDR1 and CDR2 sequences are SGHTA and FQGNSA. CDR3 DNA (partial): TGTGCCAGCAGCCCATCGGGGAGTCAGCCC. Translation gives CASSPSGSQP. The CDR3 in its entirety is CASSPSGSQPQHF.

This clone was observed a few times. One base separates it from a far larger clone, so it is likely a read error. The read falls 3 residues short of the CDR3 end, and the missing part is taken from the germline J gene. The V and J genes are TRBV18 and TRBJ2-1; 10 nucleotides line up with TRBD2. This CDR3 region has 16 residues. Germline lookup yields CDR1 KGHSH and CDR2 LQKENI. CDR3 protein: CATSPPLLAGVIEQFF. Partial CDR3 DNA: TGTGCCACCTCACCACCGCTCCTAGCGGGAGTTATTGAG.

This clone was recorded at least ten times. The read terminates 3 residues ahead of where the CDR3 ends, so the germline J gene completes it. This chain links TRBV7-2 with TRBJ2-1; weak D call: TRBD2 (5 bases). V gave up 5 bases and J gave up 9 bases, with 14 bases separating them. CDR3 size: 13 residues. CDR1 is SGHTA, CDR2 FQGNSA, per germline. The CDR3 sequence is CASSRGPLSEQFF. The CDR3 bases that were read are TGTGCCAGCAGCCGAGGGCCACTCAGTGAG.

This clone turned up a few times. The junction departs from the called germline gene at one end, perhaps through a read error. The observed sequence ends 3 residues before the CDR3 terminus, with the missing tail filled in from the germline J gene. J is TRBJ2-4 and V is TRBV7-7; 8 bases align to TRBD1. Looked up from germline, CDR1 is SSHAT and CDR2 is FNYEAQ (reference sequence). This CDR3 has 18 amino acids. The covered CDR3 bases are TGTGCTAGCAGCTCCCGCAGCGCCCGGGACAGGATTAACTATGGT. It translates to CASSSRSARDRINYG. The full CDR3 protein is CASSSRSARDRINYGQYF.

This clone was counted at least ten times. From the germline J gene comes the end of the CDR3, since the read stops 3 residues before it. The V gene is TRBV2, the J gene TRBJ2-1; D not resolved. Trimming pared 11 bases from V and 2 bases from J, leaving 16 bases between. The germline V gene encodes CDR1 SNHLY and CDR2 FYNNEI. The CDR3 is 14 amino acids. CDR3 DNA, as far as it was read: TGTGCCTCAGCCGTCGAGCGAACCTACAATGAG. Its translation is CASAVERTYNE. The full-length CDR3 reads as CASAVERTYNEQFF. Complete variable domain (other parts from reference TRBV2 and TRBJ2-1): EPEVTQTPSHQVTQMGQEVILRCVPISNHLYFYWYRQILGQKVEFLVSFYNNEISEKSEIFDDQFSVERPDGSNFTLKIRSTKLEDSAMYFCASAVERTYNEQFFGPGTRLTVL.

Incomplete CDR3 DNA: TGTGCCAGCAGTGAAAGACGGATTACTAGCACAGATACC. It specifies CASSERRITSTDT. The CDR3 reads in full as CASSERRITSTDTYTF. The chain joins TRBV6-1 to TRBJ1-2; no reliable D call. The CDR3 end is not reached by the read, which stops 3 residues before it; the germline J gene fills it in. The CDR3 spans 16 residues. The germline gives CDR1 MNHNS, CDR2 SASEGT.

This clone was seen ten or more times. The CDR3 end falls 3 residues outside the read, so it is completed with the germline J gene. V usage is TRBV2 and J usage is TRBJ2-1, with 14 bases identical to TRBD2. This CDR3 is built from 16 residues. The germline V gene has CDR1 SNHLY and CDR2 FYNNEI. V gave up 6 bases and J gave up 7 bases; unmatched junction bases: 8. CDR3 amino acids: CASRLGLAGALNEQFF. The covered CDR3 bases are TGTGCCAGCAGACTGGGACTAGCGGGAGCATTAAATGAG. The complete variable domain, with remaining parts taken from reference TRBV2 and TRBJ2-1, reads EPEVTQTPSHQVTQMGQEVILRCVPISNHLYFYWYRQILGQKVEFLVSFYNNEISEKSEIFDDQFSVERPDGSNFTLKIRSTKLEDSAMYFCASRLGLAGALNEQFFGPGTRLTVL.

In its sample, this clone was seen many times. The CDR3 end is not reached by the read, which stops 3 residues before it; the germline J gene fills it in. V is TRBV19 and J is TRBJ2-3; D tentatively reads TRBD1 or TRBD2 (5 bases each). This CDR3 has 17 amino acids. The V gene lost 1 base and the J gene lost 5 bases, with 19 bases spanning the gap. Germline CDR1 and CDR2: LNHDA and SQIVND (reference sequence). The CDR3 bases that were read are TGTGCCAGTAGTATAGTGGTGGGGCTACAGGAGGAAGATACG. This gives the protein CASSIVVGLQEEDT. The whole CDR3 is CASSIVVGLQEEDTQYF.

This clone has at least ten counts. The CDR3 end is not reached by the read, which stops 3 residues before it; the germline J gene fills it in. Different DNA sequences within this sample yield the same CDR3. The genes are TRBV5-6 and TRBJ1-2, with 8 positions matching TRBD1. Germline V gene lookup returns CDR1 SGHDT and CDR2 YYEEEE. V lost 7 bases and J lost 5; bases outside the gene matches: 10. The CDR3 is 14 residues long. This CDR3 is CASGGLQGEYGYTF. The covered CDR3 bases are TGTGCCAGCGGAGGACTACAGGGGGAATATGGC.

This clone was detected ten times or more. The CDR3 end is not reached by the read, which stops 3 residues before it; the germline J gene fills it in. The V call is TRBV5-1, the J call TRBJ2-3; 7 bases fit TRBD2. This CDR3 comprises 16 residues. J lost 6 bases, V lost 3 bases, and 13 bases had no gene match. Germline-derived CDR1 and CDR2 are SGHRS and YFSETQ. The part of the CDR3 DNA that was read is TGCGCCAGCAGCTGGGGGGGGTCCCGGGAGTGGGATACG. It codes for CASSWGGSREWDT. From start to end, the CDR3 is CASSWGGSREWDTQYF.

This clone occurred many times. CDR3: CASSEEGAGNYNEQFF. The DNA read from the CDR3 is TGTGCCAGCAGTGAGGAAGGAGCGGGGAATTACAATGAG. The V call is TRBV2, the J call TRBJ2-1, with 7 bases that match TRBD2. The read finishes 3 residues shy of the CDR3 end, and the germline J gene is used to complete it. CDR3 length: 16 amino acids. Losses at the gene ends were 3 bases for V and 4 bases for J; bases not matched to a gene: 9. The germline gives CDR1 SNHLY, CDR2 FYNNEI.

Note on this clone: The read stops 3 residues short of the end of the CDR3; the missing end is completed from the germline J gene. V is TRBV11-3 and J is TRBJ2-1, with 9 bases identical to TRBD2. Germline V CDR1 and CDR2: SGHNT, YENEEA. This CDR3 spans 15 amino acids. The V segment lost 0 bases and the J segment 9 bases; nucleotides outside the gene matches: 6. CDR3 DNA, as far as it was read: TGTGCCAGCAGCTTAGATAGCGGGAGTCGGTTTGAG. Protein product: CASSLDSGSRFE. The whole CDR3 sequence is CASSLDSGSRFEQFF.

This clone was recorded many times. The DNA ends 3 residues before the CDR3 does, and the rest of the CDR3 is filled in from the germline J gene. This chain connects TRBV19 to TRBJ2-7, with 10 bases lining up with TRBD1. Germline assignment: CDR1 LNHDA and CDR2 SQIVND (reference sequence). There are 14 residues in the CDR3. V lost 6 bases to trimming and J lost 5 bases; unmatched junction nucleotides: 7. The CDR3 bases that were read are TGTGCCAGTAGGAGGACAGGGGGAATCGACGAG. It codes for CASRRTGGIDE. The whole CDR3 sequence is CASRRTGGIDEQYF.

This clone was picked up many times. The CDR3 end lies 3 residues beyond the end of the read and is filled in from the germline J gene. The rearrangement links TRBV7-9 to TRBJ2-4; possible D gene TRBD1, 5 bases. The CDR3 runs to 14 residues. The germline V gene encodes CDR1 SEHNR and CDR2 FQNEAQ (reference sequence). CDR3: CASSPTWQGGIQYF. CDR3 DNA (partial): TGTGCCAGCAGCCCTACCTGGCAGGGCGGTATT.

This clone was counted many times. The read stops 3 residues short of the end of the CDR3; the missing end is completed from the germline J gene. V usage is TRBV30 and J usage is TRBJ2-2; D is perhaps TRBD2 (6 bases). Germline V gene sequence: CDR1 GTSNPN, CDR2 SVGIG (reference sequence). The CDR3 runs to 13 residues. CDR3 bases read: TGTGCTTCCGGTGTATCGGGGGCCGGGGAG. The encoded protein is CASGVSGAGE. The entire CDR3 protein is CASGVSGAGELFF.

This clone was detected only a few times. The CDR3 end is not reached by the read, which stops 3 residues before it; the germline J gene fills it in. The chain links TRBV2 to TRBJ1-5, with TRBD1 identical over 9 bases. Trimming took 7 bases from V and 9 from J; bases not matched to a gene: 13. The CDR3 is made up of 15 amino acids. From germline, CDR1 is SNHLY and CDR2 FYNNEI. The DNA read from the CDR3 is TGTGCCAGCAACCTGGACAGGGGTGACCATCGGCCC. The encoded protein is CASNLDRGDHRP. The whole CDR3 reads CASNLDRGDHRPQHF.

This clone was picked up many times. The CDR3 extends 3 residues past the end of the read, so its final part is completed from the germline J gene. The chain uses TRBV20-1 and TRBJ2-7; 11 bases match TRBD2. The J segment lost 2 bases and the V segment lost 0 bases, leaving 0 bases of the junction unmatched. CDR1 DFQATT and CDR2 SNEGSKA come from the germline V gene (reference sequence). This CDR3 is built from 14 residues. The sequenced CDR3 bases are TGCAGTGCTAGAGATAGCGGGAGGGCCTACGAG. It is translated as CSARDSGRAYE. The full CDR3 sequence reads CSARDSGRAYEQYF.

This clone occurred a few times. The read halts 3 residues ahead of the CDR3 end, with the missing end drawn from the germline J gene. V gene TRBV18 combines with J gene TRBJ1-2, with a tentative D call TRBD1 (6 bases). The CDR3 extends over 16 amino acids. Germline loops: CDR1 KGHSH, CDR2 LQKENI. V was cut by 3 bases and J by 6 bases, with 20 bases left in between. Partial CDR3 DNA: TGTGCCAGCTCACCGCCACCCGAAGTCAGGGGAAATGGC. It is translated as CASSPPPEVRGNG. The full CDR3 protein is CASSPPPEVRGNGYTF. Drawing the rest from reference TRBV18 and TRBJ1-2, the complete variable domain is NAGVMQNPRHLVRRRGQEARLRCSPMKGHSHVYWYRQLPEEGLKFMVYLQKENIIDESGMPKERFSAEFPKEGPSILRIQQVVRGDSAAYFCASSPPPEVRGNGYTFGSGTRLTVV.

With regard to this clone: The missing CDR3 end, 3 residues past where the read stops, is filled in from the germline J gene. The chain combines TRBV2 with TRBJ1-5; TRBD1 is a possible D gene (5 bases). The germline V gene has CDR1 SNHLY and CDR2 FYNNEI. The CDR3 is made up of 13 amino acids. V lost 6 bases, J lost 6 bases, and 12 bases lay in between. The CDR3 bases that were read are TGTGCCAGCAGCGGGGGTGGGGCTCAGCCC. This encodes CASSGGGAQP. The whole CDR3 region reads CASSGGGAQPQHF.